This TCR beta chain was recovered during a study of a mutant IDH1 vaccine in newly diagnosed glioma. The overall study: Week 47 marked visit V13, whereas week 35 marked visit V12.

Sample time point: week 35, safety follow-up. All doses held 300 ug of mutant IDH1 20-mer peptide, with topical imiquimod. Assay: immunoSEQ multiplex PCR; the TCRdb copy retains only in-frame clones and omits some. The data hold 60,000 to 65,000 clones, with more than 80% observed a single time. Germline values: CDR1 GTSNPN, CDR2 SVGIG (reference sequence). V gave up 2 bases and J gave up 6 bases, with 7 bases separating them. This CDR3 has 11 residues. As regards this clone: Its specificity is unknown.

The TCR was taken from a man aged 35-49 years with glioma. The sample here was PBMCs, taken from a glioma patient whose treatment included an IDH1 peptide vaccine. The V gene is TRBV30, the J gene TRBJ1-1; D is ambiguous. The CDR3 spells CAWSLSAEAFF. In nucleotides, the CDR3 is TGTGCCTGGAGTTTGTCAGCTGAAGCTTTCTTT.